Presented here are 20 T cell receptor beta chains from one specimen sequenced in a study of T cells in Graves' hyperthyroidism and ophthalmopathy. RNA transcripts provided the source from which TCR beta CDR3 regions were amplified. During a first-round RT-PCR of the TCR CDR3, the HTBI primer set was used. TCRdb passed the multiplex PCR reads through MiXCR, listing each CDR3 protein once. The sample yields some 500,000 distinct CDR3 sequences, approximately 15% seen once. Sequences were obtained from blood. The receptors derive from a woman aged 18-29 years with Graves' hyperthyroidism.

V usage is TRBV11-1 and J usage is TRBJ2-1, with 12 positions matching TRBD2. This CDR3 has 15 residues. Per the germline V gene, CDR1 is SGHAT and CDR2 is FQDESV (reference sequence). The V gene end was trimmed by 5 bases and the J gene end by 8 bases; junction bases not matched to a gene: 7. This CDR3 reads CASSILAGGMDEQFF. CDR3 nucleotide sequence: TGTGCCAGCAGCATCCTAGCGGGAGGGATGGATGAGCAGTTCTTC.

The V gene is TRBV5-1, the J gene TRBJ2-3; 7 nucleotides align to TRBD2. The CDR3 covers 16 residues. Germline values: CDR1 SGHRS, CDR2 YFSETQ. Trimming took 0 bases from V and 5 from J; bases not matched to a gene: 9. The CDR3 nucleotides read TGCGCCAGCAGCTTGGTTGGTGGGAGGGCCGGAGATACGCAGTATTTT. It codes for CASSLVGGRAGDTQYF.

This clonotype was found a few times. The V and J genes are TRBV14 and TRBJ2-1; D possibly uses TRBD1 or TRBD2 (5 bases each). Deletions cut 7 bases from V and 0 bases from J, with 10 bases between. The CDR3 is 14 residues long. CDR1 and CDR2 from the germline V gene are SGHDN and FVKESK. CDR3 coding DNA: TGTGCCAGCACAAAGGGGAGCTCCTACAATGAGCAGTTCTTC. Residues: CASTKGSSYNEQFF.

This clonotype showed up just a few times. This chain uses TRBV7-9 with TRBJ2-3, with unresolved D. V lost 2 bases, J lost 2 bases, and 8 bases lay in between. This CDR3 has 14 residues. Germline V gene sequence: CDR1 SEHNR, CDR2 FQNEAQ (reference sequence). The CDR3 region is CASSLFWNTDTQYF. In nucleotides, the CDR3 is TGTGCCAGCAGCTTATTTTGGAACACAGATACGCAGTATTTT.

This clonotype was picked up a small number of times. CDR3 in DNA: TGTGCCAGCGGTCGGCGGGAGGGAGGTAATGAGCAGTTCTTC. Amino acid sequence: CASGRREGGNEQFF. The chain combines TRBV9 with TRBJ2-1; TRBD2 aligns across 9 bases. V lost 7 bases to trimming and J lost 7 bases; unmatched junction nucleotides: 9. This CDR3 has 14 amino acids. Per germline, CDR1 SGDLS and CDR2 YYNGEE.

This clonotype was detected only a few times. This rearrangement joins TRBV14 to TRBJ2-2; tentative D call: TRBD1 (5 bases). This CDR3 is 13 amino acids long. Trimming stripped 3 bases from V and 6 bases from J, with 8 bases between. The germline gives CDR1 SGHDN, CDR2 FVKESK. This chain's CDR3 is CASSQSGSGELFF. CDR3 DNA: TGTGCCAGCAGCCAGTCAGGGTCCGGGGAGCTGTTTTTT.

Ten or more counts support this clonotype. V is TRBV12-3 or TRBV12-4 and J is TRBJ1-1, with D unresolved. Between the trimmed V and J ends, which lost 6 bases and 1 base, there was a span of 12 bases. The CDR3 is made up of 14 amino acids. The CDR3 sequence is CASSELRRNTEAFF. In nucleotides, the CDR3 is TGTGCCAGCAGCGAGCTGAGGAGGAACACTGAAGCTTTCTTT.

This chain joins TRBV5-5 and TRBJ2-2; maybe TRBD1 (5 bases). This CDR3 has 14 amino acids. With 4 bases removed from V and 4 bases from J, the gap between germline ends came to 11 bases. Germline loops: CDR1 SGHKS, CDR2 YYEKEE (reference sequence). Here the CDR3 reads CASSVPQGTGELFF. CDR3 nucleotide sequence: TGTGCCAGCAGCGTCCCCCAGGGCACCGGGGAGCTGTTTTTT.

In its sample, this clonotype was seen many times. The chain links TRBV5-1 to TRBJ2-1; either TRBD1 or TRBD2 may fit D (5 bases each). V was cut by 1 base and J by 5 bases, with 19 bases left in between. This CDR3 region has 17 residues. The germline V gene encodes CDR1 SGHRS and CDR2 YFSETQ. The CDR3 DNA reads as TGCGCCAGCAGCTTGCTCACCGGGCTCGAGGGGCACAATGAGCAGTTCTTC. Encoded protein: CASSLLTGLEGHNEQFF.

This clonotype was observed a few times. This chain connects TRBV27 to TRBJ1-2; D gene unclear. The CDR3 extends over 15 amino acids. Germline values: CDR1 MNHEY, CDR2 SMNVEV (reference sequence). The V end was cut by 6 bases, the J end by 1 base, with 15 bases between. The CDR3 region has the DNA TGTGCCAGCAGCCCCTCGGGAGGCCTTAACTATGGCTACACCTTC. Translation gives CASSPSGGLNYGYTF.

In this sample, this clonotype turned up many times. V is TRBV9 and J is TRBJ2-2, with a tentative D call TRBD2 (6 bases). The V gene's germline CDR1 is SGDLS and CDR2 YYNGEE. The germline V and J ends were trimmed by 3 bases and 5 bases, with 14 bases remaining between them. This CDR3 contains 15 residues. In nucleotides, the CDR3 is TGTGCCAGCAGCGCGGAGGGAAGGCAGACCGGGGAGCTGTTTTTT. Amino acid sequence: CASSAEGRQTGELFF.

The DNA for the CDR3 is TGTGCCAGCACCAGGGCAGGGATTATAGGGGCCAACGTCCTGACTTTC. It yields the protein CASTRAGIIGANVLTF. This chain connects TRBV27 to TRBJ2-6, with a tentative D call TRBD1 (5 bases). The V gene lost 7 bases and the J gene lost 4 bases, with 17 bases spanning the gap. The germline V gene encodes CDR1 MNHEY and CDR2 SMNVEV (reference sequence). CDR3 length: 16 amino acids.

This chain uses TRBV9 with TRBJ1-5; weak D call: TRBD1 (5 bases). The CDR3 runs 12 residues. V shed 8 bases and J shed 6 bases, with 12 bases lying between them. Germline loops: CDR1 SGDLS, CDR2 YYNGEE. The CDR3 DNA follows: TGTGCCAGAAAATCAGGGTCTCAGCCCCAGCATTTT. It is translated as CARKSGSQPQHF.

Many counts were recorded for this clonotype. This sequence joins TRBV7-9 and TRBJ2-5; D is possibly TRBD2 (6 bases). Germline V CDR1 and CDR2: SEHNR, FQNEAQ (reference sequence). Trimming pared 3 bases from V and 5 bases from J, leaving 16 bases between. The CDR3 has 15 amino acids. The CDR3 DNA is TGTGCCAGCAGCTTTAATCCGGGAGTCCTGGAGACCCAGTACTTC. Encoded protein: CASSFNPGVLETQYF.

The gene calls are TRBV11-2 and TRBJ2-7; D may correspond to TRBD1 or TRBD2 (5 bases each). Germline V lookup: CDR1 SGHAT, CDR2 FQNNGV. With 5 bases removed from V and 3 bases from J, the gap between germline ends came to 14 bases. The CDR3 runs to 14 residues. Here the CDR3 DNA reads TGTGCCAGCAGCAACCGGGACGGATGCTACGAGCAGTACGTC. Its protein product is CASSNRDGCYEQYV.

This clonotype was detected ten times or more. The V gene is TRBV18, the J gene TRBJ2-1; 10 nucleotides align to TRBD1. This CDR3 has 16 amino acids. V lost 0 bases and J lost 7; bases outside the gene matches: 6. Germline V gene data show CDR1 as KGHSH and CDR2 as LQKENI. The CDR3 nucleotides read TGTGCCAGCTCACCACCGAGGGGACAGGGGAATAATGAGCAGTTCTTC. Translating gives CASSPPRGQGNNEQFF.

The genes are TRBV2 and TRBJ2-1; a weak D match, TRBD1 (7 bases). The CDR3 is 18 amino acids. Trimming took off 3 bases at V and 0 bases at J, with 18 bases between the two ends. In germline, CDR1 is SNHLY, CDR2 FYNNEI. CDR3 nucleotide sequence: TGTGCCAGCAGTGAGCCCCAGACAGGGAGGAGCTCCTACAATGAGCAGTTCTTC. This sequence encodes CASSEPQTGRSSYNEQFF.

This clonotype has just a few counts. The V gene is TRBV14, the J gene TRBJ2-4, with 7 bases identical to TRBD1. Trimming at V came to 4 bases and at J to 9 bases, leaving 3 bases not matched to a gene. This CDR3 has 12 residues. In germline, CDR1 is SGHDN, CDR2 FVKESK. CDR3 sequence: CASSPGGSIQYF. The CDR3 DNA sequence: TGTGCCAGCAGCCCAGGGGGAAGCATTCAGTACTTC.

The chain combines TRBV5-6 with TRBJ1-1; D not resolved. Germline V lookup: CDR1 SGHDT, CDR2 YYEEEE. The V and J ends lost 0 bases and 3 bases respectively, with 9 bases between them. CDR3 size: 14 residues. CDR3 in DNA: TGTGCCAGCAGCTTGGCGGAAATAGACACTGAAGCTTTCTTT. This sequence encodes CASSLAEIDTEAFF.

This clonotype was detected many times. CDR3 sequence reads: CASSLEQGPTQYF. The CDR3 coding sequence is TGCGCCAGCAGCTTGGAGCAGGGGCCGACGCAGTATTTT. The chain uses TRBV5-1 and TRBJ2-3, with D possibly TRBD1 on 6 matching bases. The CDR3 covers 13 residues. V lost 0 bases and J lost 9, with 11 bases in between. The V gene's germline CDR1 is SGHRS and CDR2 YFSETQ.